The sequence of this T cell receptor beta chain was determined in a study of cytotoxic CD8 clonotypes in ibrutinib-treated CLL. Overall study context: Overall, around 25 responses were partial and 2 complete; following median roughly 72 months, 14 patients stayed remitted and roughly twelve progressed.

Concerning this clone itself: Its specificity is not known.

Sequenced by immunoSEQ multiplex PCR; TCRdb stores in-frame clones only, minus some. The profile shows approximately 100,000 clones, about 78% of them singletons. V was trimmed by 6 bases and J by 8 bases, leaving 29 bases between them. Germline V gives CDR1 MGHDK, CDR2 SYGVNS. CDR3 length: 18 residues. Study-level findings and limits: Exceeding age-matched healthy donors, baseline clonality also tracked the counts of circulating CD8+ T cells.

TCR beta libraries used roughly 2 micrograms of DNA from cryopreserved PBMCs. The TCR comes from a human donor with chronic lymphocytic leukemia. The genes are TRBV25-1 and TRBJ2-1; maybe TRBD1 (6 bases). Sequenced here: PBMCs, sampled after 12 months of ibrutinib treatment. The CDR3 is CASRGTFWGQYGGDEQFF. In nucleotides, the CDR3 is TGTGCCAGCAGAGGAACATTTTGGGGGCAGTATGGTGGGGATGAGCAGTTCTTC.